The 27 T cell receptor beta chains below all came from one sample that was sequenced in a study of beta chain features in type 1 diabetes. All of the isolated RNA was reverse transcribed, so expressed TCRB transcripts were sequenced. Measured with immunoSEQ multiplex PCR; TCRdb has only the in-frame clones, and not every one. The table lists 140,000 to 150,000 clones, around 51% of them singletons. Material for sequencing was Tregs from blood. The receptors were gathered from a man aged 18 to 29 in good health.

The J gene is TRBJ1-2, the V gene TRBV7-9; D perhaps matches TRBD1 (5 bases). The germline V gene encodes CDR1 SEHNR and CDR2 FQNEAQ (reference sequence). CDR3 size: 15 residues. Trimming took 4 bases from V and 7 from J, leaving 19 bases between them. This CDR3 reads CASSSLRTGESGYTF. The CDR3 DNA is TGTGCCAGCAGCTCCCTCCGGACGGGGGAGAGTGGCTACACCTTC.

The rearrangement joins TRBV18 to TRBJ1-1, with D unclear. The CDR3 loop spans 15 amino acids. Per germline, CDR1 KGHSH and CDR2 LQKENI. The V end was cut by 4 bases, the J end by 5 bases, with 17 bases between. CDR3 nucleotides: TGTGCCAGCTCACGGTCAGGCGGCGGGAATACTGAAGCTTTCTTT. Protein: CASSRSGGGNTEAFF.

This clone was picked up a small number of times. V gene TRBV5-6 combines with J gene TRBJ2-7, with a possible D match to TRBD1 (6 bases). CDR1 SGHDT and CDR2 YYEEEE come from the germline V gene. V was pared by 6 bases and J by 1 base, with 11 bases between. The CDR3 extends over 13 amino acids. The CDR3, as DNA: TGTGCCAGCACCCTCAGGGGATCCTACGAGCAGTACTTC. It is translated as CASTLRGSYEQYF.

The chain couples TRBV5-1 to TRBJ2-7, with D possibly being TRBD2 (6 bases). Deletions cut 4 bases from V and 3 bases from J, with 14 bases between. CDR3 size: 14 residues. The germline V gene encodes CDR1 SGHRS and CDR2 YFSETQ. The CDR3 nucleotides are TGCGCCAGCAGCCCATCTTTGGAGGGCTACGAGCAGTACTTC. It translates to CASSPSLEGYEQYF.

J is TRBJ2-5 and V is TRBV7-9, with D unresolved. CDR3 length: 11 amino acids. V lost 8 bases and J lost 8, with 12 bases in between. The germline V gene encodes CDR1 SEHNR and CDR2 FQNEAQ (reference sequence). CDR3 region: CASSPGNTQYF. The CDR3 DNA follows: TGTGCCAGCTCCCCGGGTAACACCCAGTACTTC.

This clone has only a few counts. V gene TRBV28 combines with J gene TRBJ1-5; no firm D call. Between the trimmed V and J ends, which lost 7 bases and 4 bases, there was a span of 8 bases. Germline CDR1 is MDHEN and CDR2 is SYDVKM. This CDR3 comprises 12 residues. DNA for the CDR3: TGTGCCAGCACTCTCCGGAATCAGCCCCAGCATTTT. It yields the protein CASTLRNQPQHF.

The chain combines TRBV5-1 with TRBJ2-2, with 9 positions matching TRBD2. The CDR3 contains 16 residues. CDR1 is SGHRS, CDR2 YFSETQ, per germline. Trimming cost V 0 bases and J 5 bases; bases outside gene matches: 5. The CDR3 DNA reads as TGCGCCAGCAGCTTGGGTCTAGCGGGGTCTACCGGGGAGCTGTTTTTT. Protein: CASSLGLAGSTGELFF.

This rearrangement joins TRBV7-2 to TRBJ2-7, with D maybe TRBD2 (6 bases). The CDR3 contains 15 residues. V was cut by 5 bases and J by 3 bases, with 17 bases left in between. Germline lookup yields CDR1 SGHTA and CDR2 FQGNSA. CDR3 in amino acids: CASSQPGLPIYEQYF. The DNA for the CDR3 is TGTGCCAGCAGCCAACCGGGACTTCCCATCTACGAGCAGTACTTC.

The chain links TRBV4-2 to TRBJ2-7, with TRBD2 matching 8 bases. CDR1 is LGHNA and CDR2 is YNFKEQ in the germline V gene. Trimming removed 4 bases from V and 4 bases from J; junction bases left unmatched: 12. This CDR3 has 16 amino acids. The CDR3 reads CASSRVLAGGSYEQYF. CDR3 nucleotides: TGTGCCAGCAGCCGAGTCCTGGCGGGGGGTTCTTACGAGCAGTACTTC.

The chain couples TRBV7-2 to TRBJ1-2, with D perhaps matching TRBD1 (6 bases). The germline gives CDR1 SGHTA, CDR2 FQGNSA. The CDR3 has 15 residues. Trimming cost V 0 bases and J 8 bases, with 16 bases left between them. The CDR3: CASSLAWRGRGGYTF. The CDR3 DNA reads TGTGCCAGCAGCTTAGCGTGGCGGGGGCGCGGAGGCTACACCTTC.

Regarding this clone: The conserved closing phenylalanine or tryptophan is absent in this CDR3, likely reflecting a read error. The V gene is TRBV6-5, the J gene TRBJ2-7; 8 bases map to TRBD1. CDR3 size: 13 residues. Per the germline V gene, CDR1 is MNHEY and CDR2 is SVGAGI. V shed 7 bases and J 2 bases; nucleotides not matched to a gene: 4. For the CDR3, the DNA is TGTGCCAGCATGGAACAGGGGGCCTACGAGCAGTACCTC. Amino acids: CASMEQGAYEQYL.

This clone turned up a few times. The chain recombines TRBV5-1 with TRBJ2-3, with TRBD2 matching over 7 bases. The CDR3 has 16 amino acids. Per the germline V gene, CDR1 is SGHRS and CDR2 is YFSETQ. V was clipped by 2 bases and J by 5 bases; unmatched bases: 11. The CDR3 protein is CASSFGGRGKLDTQYF. In nucleotides, the CDR3 is TGCGCCAGCAGCTTCGGAGGGCGGGGGAAACTAGATACGCAGTATTTT. The variable domain in full, with the rest retrieved from reference TRBV5-1 and TRBJ2-3, is KAGVTQTPRYLIKTRGQQVTLSCSPISGHRSVSWYQQTPGQGLQFLFEYFSETQRNKGNFPGRFSGRQFSNSRSEMNVSTLELGDSALYLCASSFGGRGKLDTQYFGPGTRLTVL.

The chain recombines TRBV7-9 with TRBJ1-2, with D hard to call. The germline V and J ends were trimmed by 5 bases and 6 bases, with 10 bases remaining between them. The CDR3 sequence is 12 residues long. The germline CDR1 and CDR2 sequences are SEHNR and FQNEAQ (reference sequence). The DNA of the CDR3 is TGTGCCAGCAGCCGGGAGGGTCATGGCTACACCTTC. Translation: CASSREGHGYTF.

The chain combines TRBV19 with TRBJ2-7; 8 nucleotides align to TRBD2. The CDR3 runs 15 residues. Germline V gene data show CDR1 as LNHDA and CDR2 as SQIVND (reference sequence). V trimming: 1 base; J trimming: 1 base; junction bases outside the gene matches: 3. CDR3 sequence (DNA): TGTGCCAGTAGTATAGGGACTAGCTCGTCCTACGAGCAGTACTTC. The encoded protein is CASSIGTSSSYEQYF.

Turning to this clone: Other nucleotide sequences in the sample specify the same CDR3. V is TRBV18 and J is TRBJ2-7, with a tentative D call TRBD2 (6 bases). Germline loops: CDR1 KGHSH, CDR2 LQKENI. The ends were cut back, 0 bases at V and 4 bases at J, with 7 bases in the middle. The CDR3 has 13 amino acids. The CDR3 coding sequence is TGTGCCAGCTCACCACCAGGAGGGTACGAGCAGTACTTC. Translation: CASSPPGGYEQYF.

The chain has TRBV20-1 and TRBJ2-7; unclear D gene. Trimming removed 6 bases from V and 6 bases from J, with 6 bases in between. Germline CDR1 is DFQATT and CDR2 is SNEGSKA (reference sequence). The CDR3 spans 9 residues. The CDR3 loop reads CSALREQYF. The CDR3 bases are TGCAGTGCCCTACGCGAGCAGTACTTC.

This chain links TRBV30 with TRBJ2-3; TRBD1 matches 8 bases. Germline V gene sequence: CDR1 GTSNPN, CDR2 SVGIG (reference sequence). This CDR3 comprises 14 residues. J gave up 4 bases and V 8 bases, and 11 bases lay outside the gene matches. The CDR3 sequence: CARTGGRSPDTQYF. The DNA for the CDR3 is TGTGCCAGAACAGGGGGAAGATCTCCAGATACGCAGTATTTT. The full variable domain, completed using reference TRBV30 and TRBJ2-3, is SQTIHQWPATLVQPVGSPLSLECTVEGTSNPNLYWYRQAAGRGLQLLFYSVGIGQISSEVPQNLSASRPQDRQFILSSKKLLLSDSGFYLCARTGGRSPDTQYFGPGTRLTVL.

This clone was recorded a few times. J is TRBJ1-5 and V is TRBV7-9; 7 nucleotides agree with TRBD1. CDR3 size: 13 residues. After removal of 5 bases from V and 4 bases from J, the junction contained 2 bases not matched to a gene. The germline gives CDR1 SEHNR, CDR2 FQNEAQ (reference sequence). This CDR3 is CASSPGQNQPQHF. As DNA, the CDR3 is TGTGCCAGCAGCCCGGGACAGAATCAGCCCCAGCATTTT.

J is TRBJ2-7 and V is TRBV7-2; 9 nucleotides agree with TRBD1. The J segment lost 4 bases and the V segment lost 4 bases, leaving 5 bases of the junction unmatched. This CDR3 is 14 amino acids long. The V gene's germline CDR1 is SGHTA and CDR2 FQGNSA. DNA for the CDR3: TGTGCCAGCAGCTCGGGACAGGGTTTTTACGAGCAGTACTTC. This translates into CASSSGQGFYEQYF. Combining the CDR3 with reference TRBV7-2 and TRBJ2-7 gives the whole variable domain GAGVSQSPSNKVTEKGKDVELRCDPISGHTALYWYRQSLGQGLEFLIYFQGNSAPDKSGLPSDRFSAERTGGSVSTLTIQRTQQEDSAVYLCASSSGQGFYEQYFGPGTRLTVT.

A few counts support this clone. V and J are TRBV30 and TRBJ2-1; D is possibly TRBD1 (6 bases). V lost 1 base to trimming and J lost 4 bases, with 14 bases between them. This CDR3 has 15 amino acids. Germline V gene lookup returns CDR1 GTSNPN and CDR2 SVGIG (reference sequence). In DNA, the CDR3 is TGTGCCTGGAGTGCTGGGACATTCGAATACAATGAGCAGTTCTTC. This sequence encodes CAWSAGTFEYNEQFF.

This chain joins TRBV4-3 and TRBJ2-5; D might be TRBD1 (6 bases). The CDR3 extends over 17 amino acids. Per the germline V gene, CDR1 is LGHNA and CDR2 is YSLEER. V was trimmed by 0 bases and J by 2 bases, leaving 16 bases between them. CDR3 sequence (DNA): TGCGCCAGCAGCCAAGAGTGTCTAGGGGGTTGGCAAGAGACCCAGTACTTC. This gives the protein CASSQECLGGWQETQYF.

The gene calls are TRBV9 and TRBJ1-2; 7 bases align to TRBD1. Germline V gene data show CDR1 as SGDLS and CDR2 as YYNGEE. The CDR3 runs 17 residues. Losses at the gene ends were 2 bases for V and 3 bases for J; bases not matched to a gene: 13. The CDR3 region has the DNA TGTGCCAGCAGCGTTTCGTTTCGGGTCACAGGGGACTATGGCTACACCTTC. Residues: CASSVSFRVTGDYGYTF.

The CDR3 loop reads CASSPRTSGSSYEQYF. In DNA form, the CDR3 reads TGTGCCAGCAGCCCTCGGACTAGCGGAAGCTCCTACGAGCAGTACTTC. V and J are TRBV7-9 and TRBJ2-7; 10 bases line up with TRBD2. The V gene's germline CDR1 is SEHNR and CDR2 FQNEAQ (reference sequence). The CDR3 length is 16 residues. The junction had 7 bases not matched to a gene; V was cut back by 5 bases and J by 0 bases.

This clone has more than one count but fewer than ten. This chain connects TRBV7-9 to TRBJ1-1, with D perhaps matching TRBD1 (6 bases). The CDR3 consists of 13 residues. Germline-derived CDR1 and CDR2 are SEHNR and FQNEAQ (reference sequence). Trimming shortened V by 3 bases and J by 7 bases, and 12 bases separated the two germline ends. This CDR3 reads CASSFLSQGEAFF. The CDR3 region has the DNA TGTGCCAGCAGCTTTTTATCACAGGGTGAAGCTTTCTTT.

This clone has just one count. The rearrangement joins TRBV19 to TRBJ1-1, with a tentative D call TRBD1 (6 bases). V was cut by 6 bases and J by 5 bases, with 19 bases left in between. CDR1 is LNHDA, CDR2 SQIVND, per germline (reference sequence). The CDR3 covers 15 residues. CDR3 loop: CASSNPEGGRTEAFF. For the CDR3, the DNA is TGTGCCAGTAGCAACCCGGAGGGGGGGAGAACTGAAGCTTTCTTT.

V gene TRBV7-9 combines with J gene TRBJ2-5, with 7 bases aligning to TRBD2. The CDR3 is 16 amino acids. CDR1 is SEHNR, CDR2 FQNEAQ, per germline (reference sequence). The ends lost 1 base at V and 4 bases at J; junction bases unmatched: 9. The CDR3 nucleotides are TGTGCCAGCAGCTTAGTTCGGGGGGTTACGGGAGAGACCCAGTACTTC. Protein sequence: CASSLVRGVTGETQYF.

The table lists this clone with a few counts. The chain links TRBV30 to TRBJ1-6; D perhaps matches TRBD1 (6 bases). The CDR3 contains 19 residues. Trimming removed 3 bases from V and 1 base from J, with 22 bases in between. Looked up from germline, CDR1 is GTSNPN and CDR2 is SVGIG (reference sequence). The CDR3 loop is CAWSLVGGVAGSYNSPLHF. CDR3 in DNA: TGTGCCTGGAGCCTGGTAGGGGGAGTAGCAGGGTCCTATAATTCACCCCTCCACTTT. Full variable domain (rest looked up from reference TRBV30 and TRBJ1-6): SQTIHQWPATLVQPVGSPLSLECTVEGTSNPNLYWYRQAAGRGLQLLFYSVGIGQISSEVPQNLSASRPQDRQFILSSKKLLLSDSGFYLCAWSLVGGVAGSYNSPLHFGNGTRLTVT.